The TCR beta chain described here comes from a study of tumor and adjacent non-tumor tissue in lung cancer. At the level of the study: The cohort had 12 to 13 adenocarcinoma, 2 squamous cell and 1 small cell patients. Patients were aged roughly 31 to 76, some 10 men and about 5 women, stage I to III. The study, taken as a whole, reports: Tumor tissue had significantly higher TCR diversity than normal lung.

V was clipped by 6 bases and J by 4 bases; unmatched bases: 8. CDR3 size: 14 residues. Germline V gene lookup returns CDR1 DFQATT and CDR2 SNEGSKA (reference sequence). The template was RNA from unsorted bulk tissue. Distant lung tissue was collected more than 3 cm away from the tumor edge. Chemotherapy-naive patients with new lung cancer underwent thoracic surgery in China, August–November 2014. Three rounds of nested PCR, following a modified ARM-PCR protocol, produced the TCRbeta library. TCRdb redid the calling of the multiplex PCR reads with MiXCR, one entry per CDR3 protein. The sample consists of approximately 100,000 distinct CDR3 sequences, roughly two thirds of them appearing once. On this clonotype itself: Its matching antigen is unknown. This could be a read error, since a much larger clone is one nucleotide away.

Sequencing input: distant non-tumor lung tissue. J is TRBJ2-7 and V is TRBV20-1; 11 bases fit TRBD1. The clonotype comes from a man between 25 and 39 years old with non-small cell lung cancer. As DNA, the CDR3 is TGCAGTGCCCTGGAGGGGACAGGGGGGTACGAGCAGTACTTC. Protein product: CSALEGTGGYEQYF.